The T cell receptor beta chain described here comes from a study of Graves' ophthalmopathy and Graves' hyperthyroidism. Regarding the study as a whole: Most thyroid-expanded clonotypes exceeding 0.001 frequency were also found in blood. Ophthalmopathy versus stable hyperthyroidism: 13-signature model gave roughly 88% sensitivity, 80% to 84% specificity.

There are many counts of this clonotype. The antigen remains unidentified. RNA transcripts were the template, and TCR beta CDR3 regions were amplified from them. An initial RT-PCR round employing HTBI primers preceded a second-round multiplex PCR. TCRdb re-called the multiplex PCR reads with MiXCR, one entry per CDR3 protein. The repertoire has approximately 700,000 distinct CDR3 sequences, roughly two fifths of them found once; the top ten carry over 2.5%. Germline V gene sequence: CDR1 SGHVS, CDR2 FNYEAQ. This CDR3 is built from 11 residues. V was shortened by 7 bases and J by 8 bases, with 8 bases between the two germline ends. Diagnostic conclusions were grounded in clinical symptoms, serum thyroxine, TRAb, thyroid ultrasound and orbital computed tomography.

The chain joins TRBV7-6 to TRBJ2-2; D gene uncertain. This receptor was identified in an adult man with Graves' ophthalmopathy. The material sequenced was peripheral blood. The CDR3 bases are TGTGCCAGCAATTTCGAGGGGGAGCTGTTTTTT. Protein: CASNFEGELFF.